This T cell receptor beta chain was recovered during a study of identical twins. Looked up from germline, CDR1 is MNHNS and CDR2 is SASEGT. The CDR3 sequence is 16 residues long. Losses at the gene ends were 5 bases for V and 6 bases for J; bases not matched to a gene: 8. TCRdb redid the calling of the 5' RACE reads with MiXCR, one entry per CDR3 protein. The sample has 400,000 to 550,000 distinct CDR3 sequences; less than 25% are singletons. The sample also formed part of further work on T cells expressing NK-cell markers.

The source material was CD4+ T cells sorted from blood. The receptor was isolated from a woman under 30 in good health. This sequence joins TRBV6-1 and TRBJ2-1; TRBD2 agrees at 12 bases. The CDR3 coding sequence is TGTGCCAGCAGTCAAACCTCTAGCGGGAGGGCCAATGAGCAGTTCTTC. Protein: CASSQTSSGRANEQFF.